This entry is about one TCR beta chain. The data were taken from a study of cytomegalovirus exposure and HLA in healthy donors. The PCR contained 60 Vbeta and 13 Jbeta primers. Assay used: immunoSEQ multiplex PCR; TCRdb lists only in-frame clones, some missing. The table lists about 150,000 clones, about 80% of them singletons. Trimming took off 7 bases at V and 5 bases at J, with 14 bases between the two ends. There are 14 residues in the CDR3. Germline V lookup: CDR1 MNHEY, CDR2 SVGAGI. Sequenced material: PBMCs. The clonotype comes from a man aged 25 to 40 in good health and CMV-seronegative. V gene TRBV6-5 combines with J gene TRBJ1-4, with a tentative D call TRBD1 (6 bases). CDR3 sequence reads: CASTDGGLNEKLFF. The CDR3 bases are TGTGCCAGCACCGACGGGGGGCTGAATGAAAAACTGTTTTTT.